Listed below are T cell receptor beta chains from one sample, sequenced in a study of CD8 T cells in ankylosing spondylitis. TCRdb processed the 5' RACE reads anew with MiXCR; each CDR3 protein has one entry. The data contain approximately 150,000 distinct CDR3 sequences, 17% of them singletons. Sample: blood, either unsorted or a sorted T cell fraction (not recorded which). The receptors derive from a male donor with ankylosing spondylitis. Each CDR3 is given without its conserved first and last residue.

TRBV12-3/TRBV12-4 | ASSPGIVYEQY
TRBV5-1 | ASSLEGTTYEQY
TRBV7-6 | ASSGRGPETQY
TRBV12-3/TRBV12-4 | ASSFSRDPWPYEQY
TRBV27 | ASSIDTPGSYEQY
TRBV29-1 | SVGRPPAGSSYNEQF
TRBV12-3/TRBV12-4 | ASRSNHGGEQY
TRBV9 | ASSVTLAGLLANTGELF
TRBV2 | ARIQLNQPQH
TRBV27 | ASSWAGGETQY
TRBV27 | ASSPRTSGNTGELF
TRBV18 | ASSRSGQPNYEQY
TRBV27 | ASSHGASSDEKLF
TRBV11-3 | ASSKGTGGEQF
TRBV28 | ASSLAGMAPEAF
TRBV7-9 | ASSQTSGSLRG
TRBV4-1 | ASSQQLAGVEEQY
TRBV29-1 | SVGLGQRDEQY
TRBV4-3 | ASSQDRGVAEKLF
TRBV10-3 | AISERAGVADTQY
TRBV7-9 | ASSLLGQGVLETQY
TRBV7-7 | ASSPRLAGTNTGELF
TRBV5-4 | ASSLLRDRGYEQY
TRBV27 | ASSLFGDRAGYT
TRBV27 | ASSSLASSGSYEQY
TRBV20-1 | CARDRLASGSSYEQY
TRBV2 | ASSRTGGLAGTYEQY
TRBV27 | ASSSLNRADTQY
TRBV7-6 | ASSFSRRTAMGEQY
TRBV4-1 | ASSRQVEGAYEQY
TRBV15 | ATSGGQGLNEQY
TRBV5-1 | ASSLGTGNYNEQF
TRBV7-2 | ASSAPIISVSTDTQY
TRBV12-3/TRBV12-4 | ASGPRGAQY
TRBV7-9 | ASSPQGTSLNEQY
TRBV6-5 | ASSYGKTSALTDTQY
TRBV6-2/TRBV6-3 | ASSYQDSTDTQY
TRBV12-3/TRBV12-4 | ATEWNTGELF
TRBV20-1 | SATSGRLYEQY
TRBV4-1 | ASSPLGAGDFEQY
TRBV4-2 | ASSQDRLLGVASYNEQF
TRBV29-1 | SVTGRDSGANVLT
TRBV28 | ASSFRSSGNQPQH
TRBV5-1 | ASSLWEIPYNEQF
TRBV6-6 | ASSTTSTDTQY
TRBV27 | ASSPRADYEQY
TRBV27 | ASSLRTFSNEQF
TRBV27 | ASSLGTGSGSRGYT
TRBV27 | ASSLLGPGDGQY
TRBV29-1 | SVTGTFGTSGRGISYNEQF
TRBV6-5 | ASSYSRAAEAF
TRBV20-1 | SANPRSGFTDTQY
TRBV4-1 | ASSQRQGNGYT
TRBV7-9 | ASSSPGTGANEQF
TRBV20-1 | SASLAGEFYEQY